Following are 10 T cell receptor beta chains from one sample sequenced in a study of T cells in Graves' hyperthyroidism and ophthalmopathy. RNA transcripts gave rise to amplified TCR beta CDR3 regions. The HTBI set primed first-round TCR CDR3 RT-PCR. Each CDR3 protein gets one entry after TCRdb re-called the multiplex PCR reads with MiXCR. The data hold 300,000 to 450,000 distinct CDR3 sequences, with 25% observed a single time. The sequencing sample was made of blood. The source is a man aged 45 to 65 with Graves' hyperthyroidism.

J is TRBJ2-6 and V is TRBV6-1; D may be TRBD1 (6 bases). This CDR3 has 15 residues. V shed 6 bases and J shed 2 bases, with 11 bases lying between them. CDR1 is MNHNS and CDR2 is SASEGT in the germline V gene. CDR3 nucleotides: TGTGCCAGCAGGGACAGAGGGGCTGGGGCCAACGTCCTGACTTTC. It encodes CASRDRGAGANVLTF.

The V call is TRBV4-1, the J call TRBJ2-5; D is uncertain. The CDR3 length is 15 residues. Looked up from germline, CDR1 is MGHRA and CDR2 is YSYEKL. Deletions cut 3 bases from V and 2 bases from J, with 13 bases between. The CDR3 spells CASSHRILGQETQYF. The CDR3 DNA sequence: TGCGCCAGCAGCCATAGAATTCTAGGGCAAGAGACCCAGTACTTC.

This clonotype was counted between two and nine times. Being one base from a much bigger clone, this may be a read error. The gene calls are TRBV3-1 and TRBJ2-1; D uncertain. CDR1 and CDR2 from the germline V gene are LGHDT and YNNKEL (reference sequence). The CDR3 consists of 10 residues. Between the trimmed V and J ends, which lost 8 bases and 9 bases, there was a span of 8 bases. The CDR3 is CASGDVEQFF. CDR3 coding DNA: TGTGCCAGCGGTGATGTTGAGCAGTTCTTC.

The genes are TRBV30 and TRBJ2-7, with 8 positions matching TRBD2. This CDR3 is 15 amino acids long. Per germline, CDR1 GTSNPN and CDR2 SVGIG (reference sequence). The ends lost 3 bases at V and 2 bases at J; junction bases unmatched: 9. The CDR3 nucleotides are TGTGCCTGGAGCTATAGCGGGGTTCTCCCCTACGAGCAGTACTTC. Translating gives CAWSYSGVLPYEQYF. Together with reference TRBV30 and TRBJ2-7, the CDR3 gives the full variable domain: SQTIHQWPATLVQPVGSPLSLECTVEGTSNPNLYWYRQAAGRGLQLLFYSVGIGQISSEVPQNLSASRPQDRQFILSSKKLLLSDSGFYLCAWSYSGVLPYEQYFGPGTRLTVT.

This sequence joins TRBV2 and TRBJ2-1, with D possibly being TRBD1 (6 bases). V lost 0 bases to trimming and J lost 12 bases, with 9 bases between them. Germline V CDR1 and CDR2: SNHLY, FYNNEI. The CDR3 covers 12 residues. The CDR3 loop reads CASSEALGGQFF. The CDR3, as DNA: TGTGCCAGCAGTGAAGCGCTAGGGGGGCAGTTCTTC.

This clonotype was recorded many times. V usage is TRBV7-2 and J usage is TRBJ2-1; D is uncertain. Germline V gives CDR1 SGHTA, CDR2 FQGNSA. V lost 6 bases, J lost 9 bases, and 12 bases lay in between. The CDR3 sequence is 12 residues long. The CDR3 DNA reads TGTGCCAGCAGTTATCGCGGCGTTGAGCAGTTCTTC. Protein sequence: CASSYRGVEQFF.

This clonotype was counted between two and nine times. The J gene is TRBJ1-3, the V gene TRBV7-9, with unresolved D. Deletions cut 5 bases from V and 8 bases from J, with 13 bases between. Germline assignment: CDR1 SEHNR and CDR2 FQNEAQ (reference sequence). The CDR3 runs to 13 residues. CDR3 protein: CASSAGFTDTIYF. As DNA, the CDR3 is TGTGCCAGCAGCGCCGGTTTCACGGACACCATATATTTT.

This clonotype was picked up a small number of times. The CDR3 DNA is TGTGCCAGCAGTTTTACTAGCGGGGGGGAGTACAATGAGCAGTTCTTC. It specifies CASSFTSGGEYNEQFF. V usage is TRBV6-1 and J usage is TRBJ2-1; TRBD2 matches at 13 bases. This CDR3 has 16 amino acids. Unmatched junction bases numbered 5, after V lost 5 bases and J lost 4 bases. Germline V gene sequence: CDR1 MNHNS, CDR2 SASEGT.

The genes are TRBV2 and TRBJ2-2; TRBD2 matches at 12 bases. The germline CDR1 and CDR2 sequences are SNHLY and FYNNEI. This CDR3 has 14 residues. V shed 8 bases, J shed 4 bases, and the junction held 2 bases outside the gene matches. The CDR3 region is CASGGLAGTGELFF. CDR3 DNA: TGTGCCAGCGGGGGACTAGCGGGCACCGGGGAGCTGTTTTTT. Using reference TRBV2 and TRBJ2-2 for the parts outside the CDR3, the full variable domain is EPEVTQTPSHQVTQMGQEVILRCVPISNHLYFYWYRQILGQKVEFLVSFYNNEISEKSEIFDDQFSVERPDGSNFTLKIRSTKLEDSAMYFCASGGLAGTGELFFGEGSRLTVL.

This clonotype was recorded a few times. The chain uses TRBV24-1 and TRBJ2-1, with D possibly being TRBD2 (5 bases). The CDR3 contains 13 residues. Germline V gene lookup returns CDR1 KGHDR and CDR2 SFDVKD. Between the trimmed V and J ends, which lost 8 bases and 5 bases, there was a span of 12 bases. The CDR3 DNA follows: TGTGCCACCAATACAGCGGTTCACAATGAGCAGTTCTTC. This sequence encodes CATNTAVHNEQFF.